Sequencing of this TCR beta chain was carried out in a study of regulatory T cells in long-lasting Graves disease (dated by TCRdb to about 2021). Concerning the study at large: Newly diagnosed Graves' disease patients had taken antithyroid drugs for less than 3 months. The study was conducted in China and was registered as a clinical trial. TCR sequencing covered about 13 persistent and some 20 newly diagnosed Graves' disease patients, about 35 samples in total. This study used TCR sequencing and RNA sequencing of peripheral blood to compare persistent Graves' disease patients against newly diagnosed Graves' disease patients. Study-wide findings and limitations: Lower TCR Shannon entropy and fewer highly expanded clones were observed in persistent Graves' disease patients than in newly diagnosed patients, which suggested clonal expansion. Sequencing and analysis were restricted to the TCR beta chain. The authors acknowledged the small sample size as a limitation that may reduce accuracy. Peripheral blood alone was examined, since thyroid tissue, which constituted the primary lesion, could not be accessed. Preferential use of TRBV28, TRBJ1-2 and TRBJ2-5 was observed in persistent disease, whereas TRBV20-1 and TRBJ2-1 were favored in newly diagnosed disease. A larger number of public clonotypes was shared among persistent patients (around 3,000) than among newly diagnosed patients (around 970).

CDR1 and CDR2 were assigned from the germline V gene as KGHSH and LQKENI. The cysteine opens and the phenylalanine closes a CDR3 of 13 amino acids. Just CDR3 DNA is preserved here, 39 bases in frame from base 1. Trimming removed 3 bases from V and 11 bases from J, leaving 16 bases between the germline ends. Per the publication, the time point label means: newly diagnosed GD, antithyroid drugs for less than 3 months. For both TCR sequencing and RNA sequencing, RNA was extracted from PBMCs in TRIzol. Graves' disease was diagnosed according to American Thyroid Association guidelines. Recruitment of patients was carried out at an endocrinology department in Xi'an, China. Each patient gave 8.5 to 9.5 milliliters of peripheral blood, collected in an EDTA anticoagulant tube. Ficoll Paque Plus density gradient separation was used to isolate PBMCs, and no additional T cell sorting was done. RNA quality was checked with an Agilent 2100 Bioanalyzer and agarose gel, and concentration with a NanoDrop 2000.

This clonotype has ten or more counts. The antigen it binds to is not known. Per-base quality was not reported, and no clone a single base away is much larger than it. Library construction relied on multiplex PCR. For sequencing, an Illumina HiSeq 4000 was employed. CDR3 regions were amplified by Arm-PCR with iRepertoire HTBI primers to construct TCR beta libraries. Before sequencing, the PCR products went through gel purification. In the source study's methods: Across samples, 55 to 80 TRBV and 13 to 15 TRBJ segments were identified and used for gene usage analysis of CDR3 amino acid clonotypes. Filtered high-quality paired reads were merged into contigs using COPE and FqMerger. BLAST was used to align contigs to the IMGT TRBV, TRBD and TRBJ reference genes, and CDR3 was defined following IMGT. Clonotypes above 0.1% frequency were classified as highly expanded clones. Shannon entropy served as the measure of repertoire diversity, while the Gini coefficient captured V-J evenness. A clonotype was considered public if more than one individual shared it. In-frame beta chains were kept once TCRdb had trimmed the public reads at Q25 with fastp and called clones with MiXCR. One record per CDR3 amino acid sequence lists the most common genes and DNA. TCRdb's processing, not the study's, gives the V and J calls here. The sample yields hundreds of thousands of distinct CDR3 sequences; around 15% were counted once. The top ten clonotypes cover around a fifth of the sample.

Recombination linked TRBV18 to TRBJ1-1, with a tentative D gene TRBD1 over 5 matching bases. Here the sequenced sample was peripheral blood mononuclear cells (PBMCs), taken at new diagnosis, from a patient treated with antithyroid drugs. This clonotype was obtained from a female donor with Graves disease. The CDR3 region: CASSPQDRGAAFF. The sequenced DNA is TGTGCCAGCTCACCCCAAGACCGGGGCGCGGCTTTCTTT. Joined to the reference TRBV18 and TRBJ1-1 proteins, this CDR3 gives the full variable domain: NAGVMQNPRHLVRRRGQEARLRCSPMKGHSHVYWYRQLPEEGLKFMVYLQKENIIDESGMPKERFSAEFPKEGPSILRIQQVVRGDSAAYFCASSPQDRGAAFFGQGTRLTVV.